The TCR beta chain described here comes from a study of CD8 T cells in ankylosing spondylitis. Overall study findings and caveats: Previously reported in reactive arthritis synovial fluid and blood were some of the motif variants. In ankylosing spondylitis blood, a motif of about eight highly homologous TCR beta variants appeared characteristic.

Ten or more counts support this clonotype. The antigen is undetermined. In making TCR beta libraries, quantitative 5'-RACE with molecular barcodes was used. From the 5' RACE reads, TCRdb called clonotypes with MiXCR, one entry per CDR3 protein. The sample lists around 480,000 distinct CDR3 sequences; approximately 17% were seen once. Specimen: blood, either unsorted or a sorted T cell fraction (not recorded which). This receptor was identified in a male donor with ankylosing spondylitis.

The CDR3 sequence is CASRLQGEAFF. The CDR3 DNA reads TGCGCCAGCAGGTTACAGGGCGAGGCTTTCTTT. V gene TRBV5-1 combines with J gene TRBJ1-1, with a tentative D call TRBD1 (6 bases). V was clipped by 5 bases and J by 11 bases, with 13 bases between them. Germline loops: CDR1 SGHRS, CDR2 YFSETQ. The CDR3 sequence is 11 residues long. The entire variable domain, with the rest obtained from reference TRBV5-1 and TRBJ1-1, is as follows: KAGVTQTPRYLIKTRGQQVTLSCSPISGHRSVSWYQQTPGQGLQFLFEYFSETQRNKGNFPGRFSGRQFSNSRSEMNVSTLELGDSALYLCASRLQGEAFFGQGTRLTVV.